This T cell receptor beta chain emerged from a study of blood T cell repertoires in COVID-19 (dated by TCRdb to between 2020 and 2021). At the level of the whole study: Collaborator samples came from the United States, Italy and Spain and covered acute and convalescent phases of COVID-19. Subjects who had been exposed to COVID-19, were actively infected with it, or had recovered from it provided the deeply sampled blood TCRbeta repertoires that made up the dataset. Samples were obtained from the ongoing ImmuneRACE study (first 160 participants) and from about 1,300 subjects provided by 6 global collaborators. The repertoires were released in a freely available public database intended as a resource for research on the immune response to SARS-CoV-2. The material from the prospective study consisted of cDNA or gDNA derived from T cells, B-cell-depleted T cells, or PBMCs. Sample metadata almost always included a de-identified subject ID, COVID-19 status, age in years and sex. HLA class I and class II types, where available, came from metadata supplied by the sample provider rather than from assay-based typing.

CDR1 SGHNT and CDR2 YENEEA were looked up in the germline V gene. The CDR3 sequence holds 13 residues, the cysteine and phenylalanine included. The kept DNA is CDR3 alone, 39 bases in frame from the first base. Deletion took 2 bases off V and 6 bases off J, with a span of 8 bases between the germline ends. The immunoSEQ Assay, a bias-controlled multiplex PCR, was used to amplify TCRbeta CDR3 regions from genomic DNA. Concerning the study's data processing: The number of nucleated cells in each sample was estimated by amplification of reference gene primers within the assay. To quantify the absolute abundance of each unique TCRbeta CDR3 rearrangement, sequence reads were collapsed and filtered. For each sample, productive Simpson clonality was calculated by taking the square root of Simpson's diversity index across productive rearrangements. Entries here come from immuneACCESS through TCRdb and include only in-frame sequences with V and J called. Some clones fail to appear in such tables; in the studies checked, an unresolved V gene covers under half of the shortfall, and the cause of the remainder is unknown. V, J and clone size are taken as reported in that table, and D and trimming were inferred from the DNA itself. A total of 160,000 or so clones appear in this sample, around 80% of them only once. Together, the top ten hold approximately 19% of the sample.

The collaborating institutions used their own protocols to collect whole blood in K2EDTA tubes. For TCRbeta analysis, collaborator samples were shipped as frozen whole blood, as isolated PBMCs, or as DNA extracted from either sample type. Comments on this clone: Its antigen is unknown. Per-nucleotide qualities are absent, and no much larger clonotype sits a single base away.

General study outcomes and caveats: The quantity of clinical and demographic metadata differed by source and by participant and was supplied without curation.

This sequence uses TRBV11-3 and TRBJ2-1; confidence is insufficient to name the D gene. The sequencing input was peripheral blood. The source is a woman older than 75 with acute or convalescent COVID-19. The nucleotide sequence is given as TGTGCCAGCAGCTTACCCCCCTCCAATGAGCAGTTCTTC. The translation is CASSLPPSNEQFF. With the portions outside the CDR3 filled from the reference TRBV11-3 and TRBJ2-1 genes, the complete variable region becomes EAGVVQSPRYKIIEKKQPVAFWCNPISGHNTLYWYLQNLGQGPELLIRYENEEAVDDSQLPKDRFSAERLKGVDSTLKIQPAELGDSAVYLCASSLPPSNEQFFGPGTRLTVL.